This TCR beta chain comes out of a study of T cell responses to AZD1222 COVID-19 vaccine. Study outcomes and limitations: Only 5 to 7 individuals given AZD1222 were seropositive at baseline. Once two AZD1222 doses were given, Spike-specific TCR breadth and depth went up.

Clones were sequenced by immunoSEQ multiplex PCR, and TCRdb holds only the in-frame ones, with some missing. The table has 150,000 or so clones, approximately 90% seen once. Points on this clone: Its antigen is unidentified.

The input for sequencing was peripheral blood, taken 28 days after the second AZD1222 dose. The sequence derives from an adult who received the AZD1222 COVID-19 vaccine.

Here the CDR3 DNA reads TGTGCCAGCAGTTCCGGACAGGGCCATGGCTACACCTTC. Its translation is CASSSGQGHGYTF. The V gene is TRBV6-5, the J gene TRBJ1-2, with TRBD1 matching over 8 bases. After removal of 4 bases from V and 6 bases from J, the junction contained 4 bases not matched to a gene. Germline CDR1 MNHEY, CDR2 SVGAGI. CDR3 length: 13 residues.